The present entry profiles one TCR beta chain with its context. The V gene's germline CDR1 is LNHDA and CDR2 SQIVND (reference sequence). The ends lost 4 bases at V and 2 bases at J; junction bases unmatched: 6. The CDR3 runs to 16 residues. The authors' processing: Reference gene primers were amplified, and this amplification served to estimate nucleated cell counts. Clones were sequenced by immunoSEQ multiplex PCR, and TCRdb holds only the in-frame ones, with some missing. The V and J calls and clone size are taken from that table; D and trimming were inferred from the DNA. Found here are under 250,000 clones, roughly four fifths of them singletons; the top ten hold 4% to 5%. This entry is derived from a study of blood T cell repertoires in COVID-19. Looking at the study overall: Sites across the United States, Italy and Spain contributed samples from acute and convalescent COVID-19. Sample material is recorded as cDNA or gDNA derived from T cells, B-cell-depleted T cells, or PBMCs.

The receptor's source is a woman aged 70-85 years with acute or convalescent COVID-19. The chain links TRBV19 to TRBJ1-3, with TRBD1 identical over 9 bases. Sequencing used peripheral blood. The CDR3 is CASSSSTGGAGNTIYF. For the CDR3, the DNA is TGTGCCAGTAGTAGCTCGACAGGGGGGGCTGGAAACACCATATATTTT. Full variable domain (remainder filled in from reference TRBV19 and TRBJ1-3): DGGITQSPKYLFRKEGQNVTLSCEQNLNHDAMYWYRQDPGQGLRLIYYSQIVNDFQKGDIAEGYSVSREKKESFPLTVTSAQKNPTAFYLCASSSSTGGAGNTIYFGEGSWLTVV.